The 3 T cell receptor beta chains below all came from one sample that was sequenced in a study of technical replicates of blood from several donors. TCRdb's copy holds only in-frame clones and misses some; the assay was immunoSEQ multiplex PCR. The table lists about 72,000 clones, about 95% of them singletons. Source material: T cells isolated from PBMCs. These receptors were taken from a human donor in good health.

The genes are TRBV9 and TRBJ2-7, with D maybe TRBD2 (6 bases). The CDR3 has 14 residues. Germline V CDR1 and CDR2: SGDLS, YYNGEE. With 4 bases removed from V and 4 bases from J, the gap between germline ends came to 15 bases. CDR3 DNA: TGTGCCAGCAGCATGGGACTTCGGGGTTACGAGCAGTACTTC. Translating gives CASSMGLRGYEQYF.

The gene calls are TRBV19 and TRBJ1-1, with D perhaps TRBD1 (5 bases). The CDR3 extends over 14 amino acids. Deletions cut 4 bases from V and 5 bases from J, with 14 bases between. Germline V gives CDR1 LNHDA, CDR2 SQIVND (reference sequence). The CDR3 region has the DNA TGTGCCAGTAGTAATGGTGGGGGGAAGACTGAAGCTTTCTTT. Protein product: CASSNGGGKTEAFF.

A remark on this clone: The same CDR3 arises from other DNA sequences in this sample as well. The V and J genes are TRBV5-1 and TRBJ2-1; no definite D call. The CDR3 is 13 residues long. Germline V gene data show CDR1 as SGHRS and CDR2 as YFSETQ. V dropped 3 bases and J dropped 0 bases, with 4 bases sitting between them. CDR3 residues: CASSSSSYNEQFF. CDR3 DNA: TGCGCCAGCAGCTCGAGCTCCTACAATGAGCAGTTCTTC. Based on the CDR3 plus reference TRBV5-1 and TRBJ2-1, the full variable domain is KAGVTQTPRYLIKTRGQQVTLSCSPISGHRSVSWYQQTPGQGLQFLFEYFSETQRNKGNFPGRFSGRQFSNSRSEMNVSTLELGDSALYLCASSSSSYNEQFFGPGTRLTVL.